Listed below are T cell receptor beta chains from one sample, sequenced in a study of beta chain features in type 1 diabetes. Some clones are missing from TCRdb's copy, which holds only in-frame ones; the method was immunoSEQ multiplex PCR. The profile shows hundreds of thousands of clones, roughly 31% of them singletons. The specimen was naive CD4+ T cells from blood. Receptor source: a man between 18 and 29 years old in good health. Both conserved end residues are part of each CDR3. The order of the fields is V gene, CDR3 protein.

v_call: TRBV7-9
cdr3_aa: CASSREGEQYF

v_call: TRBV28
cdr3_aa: CASSTGQGARFF

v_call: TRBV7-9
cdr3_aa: CASSLGASFSYNEQFF

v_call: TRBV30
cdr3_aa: CAWSVGLREVYEQYF

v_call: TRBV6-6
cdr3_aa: CASSTRTRDGTQYF

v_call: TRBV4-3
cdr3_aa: CASSQVVGKAFF

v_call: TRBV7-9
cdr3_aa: CASSLGAGANTEAFF

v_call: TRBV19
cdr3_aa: CASSMNLGGTYEQYF

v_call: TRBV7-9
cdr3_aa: CASSFGTGYTDTQYF

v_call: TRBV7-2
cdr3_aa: CASSLGSRGAYEQYF

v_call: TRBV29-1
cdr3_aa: CSAEDRSGADTQYF

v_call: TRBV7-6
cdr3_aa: CASSLVMTVGGTQYF

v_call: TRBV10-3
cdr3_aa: CAISLIAGIRNEQFF

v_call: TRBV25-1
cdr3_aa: CASSPRITGYEQYF

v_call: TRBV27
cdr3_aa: CASSSLQLYGYTF

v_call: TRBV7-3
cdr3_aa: CASSLAQGAYNEQFF

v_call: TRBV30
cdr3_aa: CAWSGIPLRNYNEQFF

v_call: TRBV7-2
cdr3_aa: CASSLLGAAADTQYF

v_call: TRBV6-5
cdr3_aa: CASRPLAGGRNEQFF

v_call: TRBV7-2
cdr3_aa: CASSLGSALSYNEQFF

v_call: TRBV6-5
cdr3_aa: CASSYLGQGASEQYF

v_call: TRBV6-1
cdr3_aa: CASSDPAGRAFF

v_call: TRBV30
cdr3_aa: CAWSPDRHSTNEKLFF

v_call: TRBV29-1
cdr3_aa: CSAATSGDAMGYYEQYF

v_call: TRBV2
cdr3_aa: CASRQGAVGEQFF

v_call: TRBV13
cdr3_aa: CASSLLRQGETQYF

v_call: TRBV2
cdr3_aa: CASNGGRDGEQFF

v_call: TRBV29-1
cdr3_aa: CRDLIRDRGPSNTGELFF

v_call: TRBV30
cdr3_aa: CAWSEQNEQFF

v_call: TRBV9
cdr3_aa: CASSVAERGDTQYF

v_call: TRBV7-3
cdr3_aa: CASSLTLAGGADTQYF

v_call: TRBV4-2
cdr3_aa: CASSPRENSYEQYF

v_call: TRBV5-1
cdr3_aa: CASSDWTGRYGDTQYF

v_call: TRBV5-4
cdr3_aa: CAAGTGGNEKLFF

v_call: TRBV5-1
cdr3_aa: CASSLSLTTLPSYEQCF

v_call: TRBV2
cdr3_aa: CASKGTGGETQYF

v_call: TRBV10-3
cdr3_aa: CAIRSISTDTQYF

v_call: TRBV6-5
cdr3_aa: CASSTPGLVEKLFF

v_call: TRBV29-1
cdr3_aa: CSGGEREMSDTQYF

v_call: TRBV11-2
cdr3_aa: CASSPARGAYEQYF

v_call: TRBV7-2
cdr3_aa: CASSPRTGSGIQYF

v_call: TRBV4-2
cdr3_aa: CASSQDLLAGGLSEGSEQFF

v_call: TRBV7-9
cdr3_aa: CASSRGQHNEQFF

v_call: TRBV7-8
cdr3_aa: CASSSRQGIEETQYF

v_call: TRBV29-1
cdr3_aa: CSVAGEGNQPQHF

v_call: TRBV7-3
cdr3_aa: CASSPHHLAGGFNEQFF

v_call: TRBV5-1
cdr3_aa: CASSLSPGPAGYEQYF

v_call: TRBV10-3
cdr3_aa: CAIGDPDRGYGYTF

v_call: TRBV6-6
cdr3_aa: CASSYRRQGAYEQYF

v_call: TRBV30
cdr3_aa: CAWKGYNEQFF

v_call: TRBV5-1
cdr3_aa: CASSLEGTSDTQYF

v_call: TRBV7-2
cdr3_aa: CASSFQRGDAEAFF

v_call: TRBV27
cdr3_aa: CASSWRSTDTQYF

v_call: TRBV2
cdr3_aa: CAIPGGGETSGGYTF

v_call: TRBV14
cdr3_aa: CASSQDTGAVKETQYF